The clone carrying this T cell receptor (beta chain) was counted between two and nine times. This entry belongs to a study of blood T cell repertoires in COVID-19. Study-level background: The United States, Italy and Spain supplied acute and convalescent COVID-19 samples. T cells, B-cell-depleted T cells, or PBMCs provided the cDNA or gDNA that served as material.

Original handling: Reference gene primer amplification gave estimated nucleated cell counts. TCRdb's table, derived via immunoSEQ multiplex PCR, lists solely in-frame clones and lacks some. That table gives V, J and clone size, and the DNA gave D and trimming. The table lists some 94,000 clones, less than 75% of them singletons, with 20% to 25% in the top ten. With 2 bases clipped from V and 5 bases from J, the junction kept 10 bases outside the gene matches. The CDR3 has 16 amino acids. Per the germline V gene, CDR1 is SEHNR and CDR2 is FQNEAQ (reference sequence). The chain employs TRBV7-9 and TRBJ2-3, with 7 bases that match TRBD1. Sequencing used peripheral blood. The TCR was taken from a woman aged 55 to 70 in a cohort sampled during active or convalescent COVID-19. The CDR3 loop is CASSLYRGWEEDTQYF. CDR3 sequence (DNA): TGTGCCAGCAGCTTATACAGGGGTTGGGAAGAAGATACGCAGTATTTT.